These 32 T cell receptor beta chains came from one sample sequenced in a study of cytomegalovirus exposure and HLA in healthy donors. Use of 60 Vbeta and 13 Jbeta primers characterized the PCR. Sequencing used immunoSEQ multiplex PCR; TCRdb keeps in-frame clones, though not all of them. The data contain under 200,000 clones, roughly 75% of them singletons. The sequencing sample was made of PBMCs. The receptors originated from a man aged 35 to 55 in good health and CMV-seronegative.

This chain joins TRBV4-3 and TRBJ1-3; D is unclear. Looked up from germline, CDR1 is LGHNA and CDR2 is YSLEER. This CDR3 comprises 12 residues. Trimming took 5 bases from V and 6 from J, leaving 8 bases between them. For the CDR3, the DNA is TGCGCCAGCAGCTCTCGGTTAAACACCATATATTTT. Translation gives CASSSRLNTIYF.

The chain recombines TRBV7-2 with TRBJ1-1; 7 bases agree with TRBD1. V trimming: 1 base; J trimming: 11 bases; junction bases outside the gene matches: 4. The germline V gene encodes CDR1 SGHTA and CDR2 FQGNSA. This CDR3 spans 12 amino acids. CDR3 DNA: TGTGCCAGCAGCTTAGACAGGGGACGGGCTTTCTTT. The encoded protein is CASSLDRGRAFF. Full variable domain (missing parts from reference TRBV7-2 and TRBJ1-1): GAGVSQSPSNKVTEKGKDVELRCDPISGHTALYWYRQSLGQGLEFLIYFQGNSAPDKSGLPSDRFSAERTGGSVSTLTIQRTQQEDSAVYLCASSLDRGRAFFGQGTRLTVV.

The chain uses TRBV12-5 and TRBJ2-5, with TRBD2 identical over 7 bases. Trimming removed 0 bases from V and 2 bases from J; junction bases left unmatched: 3. CDR3 size: 15 residues. Germline V lookup: CDR1 LGHNT, CDR2 FRNRAP. The CDR3 reads CASGLVTGGQETQYF. The CDR3 nucleotides read TGTGCTAGTGGTTTGGTAACGGGGGGTCAAGAGACCCAGTACTTC.

The chain has TRBV27 and TRBJ2-1; D call uncertain. In germline, CDR1 is MNHEY, CDR2 SMNVEV (reference sequence). The CDR3 sequence is 15 residues long. The ends were cut back, 0 bases at V and 4 bases at J, with 10 bases in the middle. Here the CDR3 reads CASSLSRSSYNEQFF. The CDR3 DNA reads TGTGCCAGCAGTTTATCGCGGAGCTCTTACAATGAGCAGTTCTTC.

The chain recombines TRBV29-1 with TRBJ2-7, with a tentative D call TRBD1 (5 bases). Germline V gives CDR1 SQVTM, CDR2 ANQGSEA. The V end lost 0 bases, the J end lost 6 bases, and 15 bases lay between the germline ends. This CDR3 is 14 amino acids long. The CDR3 protein is CSVEEDTRPSEQYF. In nucleotides, the CDR3 is TGCAGCGTTGAAGAGGACACACGTCCTTCCGAGCAGTACTTC.

The CDR3 DNA reads TGTGCCACCCGGACAGGGGGCAATCAGCCCCAGCATTTT. This codes for CATRTGGNQPQHF. V gene TRBV15 combines with J gene TRBJ1-5; TRBD1 matches 9 bases. V lost 8 bases to trimming and J lost 2 bases; unmatched junction nucleotides: 1. The CDR3 consists of 13 residues. CDR1 is LNHNV, CDR2 YYDKDF, per germline (reference sequence). Based on the CDR3 plus reference TRBV15 and TRBJ1-5, the full variable domain is DAMVIQNPRYQVTQFGKPVTLSCSQTLNHNVMYWYQQKSSQAPKLLFHYYDKDFNNEADTPDNFQSRRPNTSFCFLDIRSPGLGDTAMYLCATRTGGNQPQHFGDGTRLSIL.

The chain uses TRBV5-1 and TRBJ1-2, with 8 bases fitting TRBD1. CDR3 size: 15 residues. V was clipped by 2 bases and J by 7 bases; unmatched bases: 10. Germline lookup yields CDR1 SGHRS and CDR2 YFSETQ. Here the CDR3 reads CASSFSQDRASGYTF. DNA of the CDR3: TGCGCCAGCAGCTTCTCACAGGACAGGGCTTCTGGCTACACCTTC.

This sequence joins TRBV7-2 and TRBJ1-6; D remains unclear. The germline V gene encodes CDR1 SGHTA and CDR2 FQGNSA. CDR3 length: 16 amino acids. V was cut by 5 bases and J by 10 bases, with 21 bases left in between. The CDR3 reads CASSPTWRYLGSPLHF. In DNA form, the CDR3 reads TGTGCCAGCAGCCCCACTTGGCGATACCTAGGCTCACCCCTCCACTTT.

The chain recombines TRBV5-1 with TRBJ2-3; 9 positions match TRBD1. Germline CDR1 is SGHRS and CDR2 is YFSETQ. The CDR3 is 18 residues long. The V gene end was trimmed by 2 bases and the J gene end by 0 bases; junction bases not matched to a gene: 10. The CDR3 here is CASSLTGTGTSSTDTQYF. The DNA of the CDR3 is TGCGCCAGCAGCTTAACCGGGACAGGGACTTCTAGCACAGATACGCAGTATTTT.

The chain carries TRBV28 and TRBJ1-1, with TRBD1 matching 7 bases. The V segment lost 6 bases and the J segment 6 bases; nucleotides outside the gene matches: 7. The germline V gene has CDR1 MDHEN and CDR2 SYDVKM. The CDR3 is 13 amino acids. The DNA of the CDR3 is TGTGCCAGCAGGCAGACGGGGACAGCTGAAGCTTTCTTT. Protein: CASRQTGTAEAFF.

This clone showed up just a few times. The V gene is TRBV6-4, the J gene TRBJ1-2; no clear D. V dropped 7 bases and J dropped 5 bases, with 11 bases sitting between them. Germline V gene data show CDR1 as MRHNA and CDR2 as SNTAGT. The length of the CDR3 is 12 residues. The CDR3 coding sequence is TGTGCCAGCACCATGGCGGGGTATGGCTACACCTTC. It encodes CASTMAGYGYTF.

The rearrangement links TRBV4-3 to TRBJ2-6; TRBD1 aligns across 11 bases. The CDR3 runs 19 residues. Germline V gene lookup returns CDR1 LGHNA and CDR2 YSLEER. V shed 3 bases, J shed 0 bases, and the junction held 7 bases outside the gene matches. The CDR3 DNA is TGCGCCAGCAGCCAGGACAGGGGGCAAATCTTCTCTGGGGCCAACGTCCTGACTTTC. It yields the protein CASSQDRGQIFSGANVLTF.

V and J are TRBV5-1 and TRBJ1-1, with D unclear. This CDR3 has 13 residues. Germline CDR1 and CDR2: SGHRS and YFSETQ. The V end lost 2 bases, the J end lost 1 base, and 6 bases lay between the germline ends. The CDR3 protein is CASSLIANTEAFF. The CDR3 nucleotides are TGCGCCAGCAGCTTAATAGCGAACACTGAAGCTTTCTTT.

The rearrangement uses TRBV9 and TRBJ2-5; TRBD2 matches at 8 bases. Germline CDR1 SGDLS, CDR2 YYNGEE. The CDR3 totals 14 residues. V lost 6 bases to trimming and J lost 2 bases; unmatched junction nucleotides: 6. CDR3 in DNA: TGTGCCAGCACACCGGGGGGGCGACAAGAGACCCAGTACTTC. Amino acids: CASTPGGRQETQYF.

V is TRBV9 and J is TRBJ2-1; possibly TRBD2 for D (5 bases). Trimming removed 4 bases at V and 2 bases at J, with 16 bases between. The CDR3 consists of 16 residues. Germline values: CDR1 SGDLS, CDR2 YYNGEE. As DNA, the CDR3 is TGTGCCAGCAGCCCAGACACTACACTAGCCTACAATGAGCAGTTCTTC. Translated, it gives CASSPDTTLAYNEQFF.

The chain combines TRBV9 with TRBJ2-5, with 10 bases identical to TRBD2. The germline V gene has CDR1 SGDLS and CDR2 YYNGEE. This CDR3 comprises 17 residues. V gave up 0 bases and J gave up 5 bases; unmatched junction bases: 10. CDR3 bases: TGTGCCAGCAGCGTAGGTGGCAGCGGGGGGGGTGCGGAGACCCAGTACTTC. Translating gives CASSVGGSGGGAETQYF.

V is TRBV7-2 and J is TRBJ2-3, with a tentative D call TRBD1 (6 bases). Germline V gene data show CDR1 as SGHTA and CDR2 as FQGNSA. The ends were cut back, 10 bases at V and 0 bases at J, with 11 bases in the middle. The CDR3 contains 13 residues. CDR3 in amino acids: CATRTASTDTQYF. In DNA, the CDR3 is TGTGCCACAAGGACAGCTAGCACAGATACGCAGTATTTT.

The genes are TRBV6-4 and TRBJ1-2; D unclear. The CDR3 has 15 residues. Trimming removed 0 bases at V and 2 bases at J, with 10 bases between. CDR1 and CDR2 (germline): MRHNA, SNTAGT. The CDR3 is CASSDSYDMNYGYTF. CDR3 nucleotide sequence: TGTGCCAGCAGTGACTCCTATGACATGAACTATGGCTACACCTTC.

V is TRBV15 and J is TRBJ2-5, with 9 bases that match TRBD1. From germline, CDR1 is LNHNV and CDR2 YYDKDF (reference sequence). V dropped 1 base and J dropped 0; count of bases not matched to a gene: 6. The length of the CDR3 is 17 residues. The CDR3, as DNA: TGTGCCACCAGCAGAGTGGGACAGGGCATTAACCAAGAGACCCAGTACTTC. This codes for CATSRVGQGINQETQYF.

This chain links TRBV7-9 with TRBJ1-2; TRBD1 might be the D (5 bases). Germline CDR1 SEHNR, CDR2 FQNEAQ (reference sequence). The V end lost 4 bases, the J end lost 4 bases, and 13 bases lay between the germline ends. The CDR3 is 14 residues long. The CDR3 sequence: CASSSEGLGYGYTF. DNA of the CDR3: TGTGCCAGCAGCTCGGAGGGGCTGGGCTATGGCTACACCTTC.

V usage is TRBV11-3 and J usage is TRBJ2-5, with 10 bases lining up with TRBD2. Germline CDR1 and CDR2: SGHNT and YENEEA. After removal of 6 bases from V and 5 bases from J, the junction contained 15 bases not matched to a gene. CDR3 size: 17 residues. In DNA, the CDR3 is TGTGCCAGCAGTTATATAGCGGGAGGTCTCCGTGCGGAGACCCAGTACTTC. Protein sequence: CASSYIAGGLRAETQYF.

The V gene is TRBV4-3, the J gene TRBJ1-1; D gene unclear. The CDR3 contains 14 residues. The V end was cut by 0 bases, the J end by 6 bases, with 11 bases between. CDR1 and CDR2 from the germline V gene are LGHNA and YSLEER. In DNA, the CDR3 is TGCGCCAGCAGCCAAGAATCAGCGTTGCCTGAAGCTTTCTTT. It yields the protein CASSQESALPEAFF.

The V gene is TRBV19, the J gene TRBJ2-5, with a weak D call TRBD2 (5 bases). V lost 2 bases, J lost 1 base, and 14 bases lay in between. The CDR3 totals 16 residues. Germline V gene sequence: CDR1 LNHDA, CDR2 SQIVND (reference sequence). The CDR3 nucleotides are TGTGCCAGTAGTATATCCGGCGGGCCCAGCCAAGAGACCCAGTACTTC. Translated: CASSISGGPSQETQYF.

This clone was observed at least ten times. The gene calls are TRBV2 and TRBJ1-4; a weak D match, TRBD1 (5 bases). Per the germline V gene, CDR1 is SNHLY and CDR2 is FYNNEI. The germline V and J ends were trimmed by 6 bases and 0 bases, with 11 bases remaining between them. The CDR3 loop spans 15 amino acids. In DNA, the CDR3 is TGTGCCAGCAGAGGGGTATATGCAACTAATGAAAAACTGTTTTTT. Translating gives CASRGVYATNEKLFF. The full variable domain, in which reference TRBV2 and TRBJ1-4 provide the parts outside the CDR3, is EPEVTQTPSHQVTQMGQEVILRCVPISNHLYFYWYRQILGQKVEFLVSFYNNEISEKSEIFDDQFSVERPDGSNFTLKIRSTKLEDSAMYFCASRGVYATNEKLFFGSGTQLSVL.

This chain connects TRBV5-5 to TRBJ1-6, with a tentative D call TRBD1 (5 bases). Deletions cut 7 bases from V and 5 bases from J, with 13 bases between. The CDR3 is made up of 14 amino acids. Germline-derived CDR1 and CDR2 are SGHKS and YYEKEE (reference sequence). CDR3 in DNA: TGTGCCAGCTGGGGGGGAGTCGATAATTCACCCCTCCACTTT. It translates to CASWGGVDNSPLHF. The entire variable domain, with the rest obtained from reference TRBV5-5 and TRBJ1-6, is as follows: DAGVTQSPTHLIKTRGQQVTLRCSPISGHKSVSWYQQVLGQGPQFIFQYYEKEERGRGNFPDRFSARQFPNYSSELNVNALLLGDSALYLCASWGGVDNSPLHFGNGTRLTVT.

The genes are TRBV6-5 and TRBJ1-5; 9 nucleotides align to TRBD1. V dropped 6 bases and J dropped 6; count of bases not matched to a gene: 9. This CDR3 is 15 amino acids long. CDR1 and CDR2 (germline): MNHEY, SVGAGI. Here the CDR3 DNA reads TGTGCCAGCAGCCTGGGACAGGGTATGGGTCAGCCCCAGCATTTT. This codes for CASSLGQGMGQPQHF.

The chain employs TRBV2 and TRBJ2-5; 11 positions match TRBD2. Per the germline V gene, CDR1 is SNHLY and CDR2 is FYNNEI. J was trimmed by 1 base and V by 2 bases; bases with no gene match: 6. The CDR3 sequence is 17 residues long. CDR3 residues: CASSERGLAGPQETQYF. The CDR3, as DNA: TGTGCCAGCAGTGAAAGAGGACTAGCGGGTCCCCAAGAGACCCAGTACTTC.

This clone was detected once. DNA of the CDR3: TGCGCCAGCAGCCAAGAGCAAGGCGGGGTCACAGATACGCAGTATTTT. It translates to CASSQEQGGVTDTQYF. The chain uses TRBV4-1 and TRBJ2-3, with D maybe TRBD2 (6 bases). There are 16 residues in the CDR3. V was cut by 0 bases and J by 2 bases, with 12 bases left in between. Germline CDR1 MGHRA, CDR2 YSYEKL.

This chain connects TRBV9 to TRBJ2-7; D not resolved. Trimming took off 0 bases at V and 5 bases at J, with 3 bases between the two ends. Germline lookup yields CDR1 SGDLS and CDR2 YYNGEE. The CDR3 is 11 amino acids. The CDR3 region is CASSVGDEQYF. The CDR3 region has the DNA TGTGCCAGCAGCGTAGGAGACGAGCAGTACTTC.

The gene calls are TRBV7-9 and TRBJ2-1; D not certain. Germline CDR1 reads SEHNR; CDR2 reads FQNEAQ (reference sequence). The CDR3 is 16 residues long. The germline V and J ends were trimmed by 4 bases and 2 bases, with 15 bases remaining between them. In DNA, the CDR3 is TGTGCCAGCAGCTCACCTCCAGTGAAACCCTACAATGAGCAGTTCTTC. As protein: CASSSPPVKPYNEQFF. Full variable domain (rest looked up from reference TRBV7-9 and TRBJ2-1): DTGVSQNPRHKITKRGQNVTFRCDPISEHNRLYWYRQTLGQGPEFLTYFQNEAQLEKSRLLSDRFSAERPKGSFSTLEIQRTEQGDSAMYLCASSSPPVKPYNEQFFGPGTRLTVL.

The V call is TRBV19, the J call TRBJ1-1; a possible D gene is TRBD1 (5 bases). The germline CDR1 and CDR2 sequences are LNHDA and SQIVND (reference sequence). Between the trimmed V and J ends, which lost 3 bases and 4 bases, there was a span of 15 bases. The CDR3 has 15 residues. The CDR3 here is CASSIRGEGRTEAFF. Written as DNA, the CDR3 is TGTGCCAGTAGTATTAGAGGGGAGGGACGCACTGAAGCTTTCTTT.

The chain combines TRBV5-4 with TRBJ1-1, with D hard to call. The germline CDR1 and CDR2 sequences are SGHNT and YYREEE (reference sequence). The CDR3 is 13 residues long. Trimming took 5 bases from V and 1 from J, leaving 9 bases between them. The CDR3 DNA follows: TGTGCCAGCAGGGATCAGGAGAACACTGAAGCTTTCTTT. This codes for CASRDQENTEAFF. The full variable domain, rest sourced from reference TRBV5-4 and TRBJ1-1, is ETGVTQSPTHLIKTRGQQVTLRCSSQSGHNTVSWYQQALGQGPQFIFQYYREEENGRGNFPPRFSGLQFPNYSSELNVNALELDDSALYLCASRDQENTEAFFGQGTRLTVV.